This TCR beta chain stems from a study of blood T cell repertoires in COVID-19. Study overall: T cells, B-cell-depleted T cells, or PBMCs supplied cDNA or gDNA.

This clone was counted a single time. In terms of age and location, participants ranged from about 18 to 89 years and lived in approximately 26 US areas. Cohort 3 donors were reported recovered after two negative PCRs, clearance, or symptom resolution. Germline V CDR1 and CDR2: LGHNA, YNFKEQ. The CDR3 loop spans 15 amino acids. Unmatched junction bases numbered 5, after V lost 4 bases and J lost 4 bases. Using immunoSEQ multiplex PCR, the repertoire was profiled, and TCRdb retains in-frame clones only, with some absent. There are around 330,000 clones in the sample; approximately 90% occur only once, and just under 9% lies in the top ten.

The specimen sequenced was PBMCs or T cells enriched from blood (not recorded which). The chain has TRBV4-2 and TRBJ2-2; 8 nucleotides match TRBD2. The clonotype was recovered from a woman aged 18-29 years who had recovered from COVID-19. Written as DNA, the CDR3 is TGTGCCAGCAGCCTGAGCGGGAGTAGCACCGGGGAGCTGTTTTTT. Translating it yields CASSLSGSSTGELFF.